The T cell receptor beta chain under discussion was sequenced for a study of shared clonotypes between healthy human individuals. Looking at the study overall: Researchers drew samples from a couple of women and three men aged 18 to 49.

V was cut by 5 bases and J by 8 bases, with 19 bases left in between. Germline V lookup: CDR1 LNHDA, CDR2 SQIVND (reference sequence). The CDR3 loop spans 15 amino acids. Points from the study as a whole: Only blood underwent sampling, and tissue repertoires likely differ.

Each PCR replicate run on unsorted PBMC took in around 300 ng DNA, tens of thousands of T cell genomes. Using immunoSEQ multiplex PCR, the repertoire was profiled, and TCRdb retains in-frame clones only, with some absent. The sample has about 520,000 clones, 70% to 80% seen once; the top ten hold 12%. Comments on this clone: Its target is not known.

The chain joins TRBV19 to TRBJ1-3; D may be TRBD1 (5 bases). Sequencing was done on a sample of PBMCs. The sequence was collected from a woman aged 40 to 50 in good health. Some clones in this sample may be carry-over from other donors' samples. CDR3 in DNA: TGTGCCAGTAGTCTCCGGGACCGGACGTTTTACACCATATATTTT. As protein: CASSLRDRTFYTIYF.